Listed below are T cell receptor beta chains from one sample, sequenced in a study of blood T cell repertoires in COVID-19. This table comes from immunoSEQ multiplex PCR, and its TCRdb copy is limited to in-frame clones, with some not included. The data contain roughly 250,000 clones, around 90% of them singletons. Input material: PBMCs or T cells enriched from blood (not recorded which). Source of these receptors: a woman aged 40 to 50 with acute COVID-19. CDR3s include the opening cysteine and the closing phenylalanine or tryptophan. The order of the fields is V gene, D gene, J gene, clone size, CDR3 DNA, CDR3 protein. D genes are given only for firm matches. Not every row has a clone size; where given, it reads once, few, many or a size class.

TRBV11-2	.	TRBJ2-2	few	TGTGCCAGCAGCTTAGGTTTCGGGGACACCGGGGAGCTGTTTTTT	CASSLGFGDTGELFF
TRBV19	.	TRBJ1-2	.	TGTGCCAGTACTCAACGGCTGGGCCAGCCCGTCAACACCTTC	CASTQRLGQPVNTF
TRBV4-1	.	TRBJ2-7	few	TGCGCCAGCAGCCAGACAGTTAGCTACGAGCAGTACTTC	CASSQTVSYEQYF
TRBV19	.	TRBJ2-1	.	TGTGCCAGTAGTATACGGGATGAGCAGTTCTTC	CASSIRDEQFF
TRBV10-3	TRBD1	TRBJ1-2	.	TGTGCCATCAGTGTACAGGGGCACTATGGCTACACCTTC	CAISVQGHYGYTF
TRBV29-1	.	TRBJ1-2	.	TGCAGCGTTGAAGCGTCCGGGGGGCTAGGTGGCTACACCTTC	CSVEASGGLGGYTF
TRBV6-5	.	TRBJ1-4	.	TGTGCCAGCAGGGGGGAGGGGGCAACTAATGAAAAACTGTTTTTT	CASRGEGATNEKLFF
TRBV21-1	.	TRBJ1-2	once	TGTGCCAGCAGCAAAGTTGAGGACTTGAACTATGGCTACACCTTC	CASSKVEDLNYGYTF
TRBV20-1	.	TRBJ2-7	.	TGCAGTAGGTCTGGGCCCAACGAGCAGTACTTC	CSRSGPNEQYF
TRBV7-9	.	TRBJ1-1	.	TGTGCCAGCAGCTCCCTATCGTCCCGGGGAGCTTTCTTT	CASSSLSSRGAFF
TRBV7-3	.	TRBJ1-5	.	TGTGCCAGCAGCCCCCGACAGGCCCGTCAGCCCCAGCATTTT	CASSPRQARQPQHF
TRBV15	TRBD2	TRBJ2-3	.	TGTGCCACCAGCCCTATGGGGGAGGGCCCAGGAGATACGCAGTATTTT	CATSPMGEGPGDTQYF
TRBV5-1	.	TRBJ1-6	.	TGCGCCAGCAGCTTGGAGGTGGGGAGTAATTCACCCCTCCACTTT	CASSLEVGSNSPLHF
TRBV5-1	TRBD1	TRBJ1-1	.	TGCGCCAGCAGCTTCGGTGGGACAGGGCTTTTGAACACTGAAGCTTTCTTT	CASSFGGTGLLNTEAFF
TRBV15	.	TRBJ2-1	.	TGTGCCACCACCCTCGGCGGTAGAAGCTACAATGAGCAGTTCTTC	CATTLGGRSYNEQFF
TRBV6-2/TRBV6-3	.	TRBJ2-1	.	TGTGCCAGCAGTTATCAGGTTTACAATGAGCAGTTCTTC	CASSYQVYNEQFF
TRBV9	.	TRBJ1-2	.	TGTGCCAGCAGCCGAACCCTGGGGGGAAGCTATGGCTACACCTTC	CASSRTLGGSYGYTF
TRBV19	TRBD1	TRBJ1-5	.	TGTGCCAGTAGTATGTACAGGGGGCATAATCAGCCCCAGCATTTT	CASSMYRGHNQPQHF
TRBV7-2	.	TRBJ2-7	.	TGTGCCAGCAGCCAAGGGGGTGTATACGAGCAGTACTTC	CASSQGGVYEQYF
TRBV11-3	TRBD2	TRBJ2-7	.	TGTGCCAGCAGCCAGCCGGGACTAGCGGGGGGAAGCTCCTACGAGCAGTACTTC	CASSQPGLAGGSSYEQYF
TRBV5-3	TRBD1	TRBJ1-1	.	TGTGCCAGAAGCTTGGGGGACAGGTTGAGGTCTGAAGCTTTCTTT	CARSLGDRLRSEAFF
TRBV18	.	TRBJ2-2	.	TGTGCCAGCTCCACGAGCGTCGGTCCAACCGAGGAGCTGTTTTTT	CASSTSVGPTEELFF
TRBV28	.	TRBJ2-3	.	TGTGCCAGCAGTTTATTGAGACAGTGGTATTTT	CASSLLRQWYF
TRBV7-9	.	TRBJ1-2	.	TGTGCCAGCAGCTTAGCAGGGGCGAATGGCTACACCTTC	CASSLAGANGYTF
TRBV7-6	TRBD1	TRBJ2-2	few	TGTGCCAGCAGACAGGGGACGAACACCGGGGAGCTGTTTTTT	CASRQGTNTGELFF
TRBV9	.	TRBJ2-5	once	TGTGCCAGCAGCGTAGCGGGTTTGGAGACCCAGTACTTC	CASSVAGLETQYF
TRBV29-1	.	TRBJ2-1	.	TGCAGCGTCCCAGGGTCCAGGGCTGAGCAGTTCTTC	CSVPGSRAEQFF
TRBV7-9	TRBD1	TRBJ1-1	.	TGTGCCAGCAGCTTAGCCGGGACAGCTGAAGCTTTCTTT	CASSLAGTAEAFF
TRBV19	.	TRBJ2-2	.	TGTGCCAGTAGTATTTGGAAAACAGGGTTCCCCGGGGAGCTGTTTTTT	CASSIWKTGFPGELFF
TRBV30	.	TRBJ2-1	once	TGTGCCTGGACCGGGTTCAGTGAGCAGTTCTTC	CAWTGFSEQFF
TRBV30	TRBD1	TRBJ1-2	once	TGTGCCTGGGACGGACAGGGGCCTCCTGGCTACACCTTC	CAWDGQGPPGYTF
TRBV12-3/TRBV12-4	TRBD1	TRBJ1-5	.	TGTGCCAGCAGGTTGACAGGGACTCAGCCCCAGCATTTT	CASRLTGTQPQHF
TRBV19	.	TRBJ2-6	.	TGTGCCAGTAGTATAGGTACAGTAGGCTCTGGGGCCAACGTCCTGACTTTC	CASSIGTVGSGANVLTF
TRBV2	.	TRBJ2-2	.	TGTGCCAGCAACAAGAACACCGGGGAGCTGTTTTTT	CASNKNTGELFF
TRBV7-9	TRBD2	TRBJ2-7	.	TGTGCCAGCAGCCGCGGGGGGGATTACGAGCAGTACTTC	CASSRGGDYEQYF
TRBV2	TRBD1	TRBJ2-7	.	TGTGCCAGCAGTGCCACAGGGGCCTACGAGCAGTACTTC	CASSATGAYEQYF
TRBV5-1	TRBD2	TRBJ2-2	.	TGCGCCAGCAGCTTCGTAGCGGGAATCGGGGAGCTGTTTTTT	CASSFVAGIGELFF
TRBV5-1	.	TRBJ1-6	.	TGCGCCAGCGGTGAGGAGAATAATTCACCCCTCCACTTT	CASGEENNSPLHF
TRBV5-8	.	TRBJ1-2	few	TGTGCCAGCAGCGTGCGACAGTCTAACTATGGCTACACCTTC	CASSVRQSNYGYTF
TRBV11-3	.	TRBJ1-3	.	TGTGCCAGCAGTACAGGGTTGGGGTCTGGAAACACCATATATTTT	CASSTGLGSGNTIYF
TRBV6-5	.	TRBJ1-5	.	TGTGCCAGCAGTTCAGGGCCGGGCGGGCCCCAGCATTTT	CASSSGPGGPQHF
TRBV24-1	.	TRBJ2-3	.	TGTGCCACCAGTGATGGTAGGGGAAACACAGATACGCAGTATTTT	CATSDGRGNTDTQYF
TRBV20-1	.	TRBJ1-1	.	TGCAGTGTCGCAGATAACACTGAAGCTTTCTTT	CSVADNTEAFF
TRBV27	TRBD1	TRBJ2-7	many	TGTGCCAGCAGACGGGACAGCAAATACGAGCAGTACTTC	CASRRDSKYEQYF
TRBV18	TRBD1	TRBJ1-5	once	TGTGCCAGCTCACCAGGGCGACAGGGCCATCAGCCCCAGCATTTT	CASSPGRQGHQPQHF
TRBV19	TRBD2	TRBJ2-3	.	TGTGCCAGTACCAGACTAGCGGGCACAGATACGCAGTATTTT	CASTRLAGTDTQYF
TRBV4-1	.	TRBJ2-7	.	TGCGCCAGCAGGGGAGATACGAACGAGCAGTACTTC	CASRGDTNEQYF
TRBV2	TRBD1	TRBJ1-4	.	TGTGCCAGCACCACCGACAGGGGGATCTATGAAAAACTGTTTTTT	CASTTDRGIYEKLFF
TRBV24-1	TRBD1	TRBJ2-5	.	TGTGCCACCAGAGACGACAGGGGTGAGACCCAGTACTTC	CATRDDRGETQYF
TRBV28	.	TRBJ1-3	.	TGTGCCAGCAGCTGGGAGGGAAAAGGAGCTGGAAACACCATATATTTT	CASSWEGKGAGNTIYF
TRBV11-1	TRBD1	TRBJ2-5	once	TGTGCCAGCAGCTCCTTGACAGGGGGCTTGGAGACCCAGTACTTC	CASSSLTGGLETQYF
TRBV30	TRBD1	TRBJ1-2	once	TGTGCCAGGGGACAGGGAGGAGGCTACACCTTC	CARGQGGGYTF
TRBV5-5	.	TRBJ1-1	.	TGTGCCAGCAGCTTGGTGGCCGCGAACACTGAAGCTTTCTTT	CASSLVAANTEAFF
TRBV6-5	.	TRBJ2-3	.	TGTGCCAGCAGTTACGGGCAGTACACAGATACGCAGTATTTT	CASSYGQYTDTQYF
TRBV7-6	TRBD2	TRBJ2-1	many	TGTGCCAGCAGCCGAACTAGCGGAGCCTACAATGAGCAGTTCTTC	CASSRTSGAYNEQFF
TRBV6-5	.	TRBJ1-1	once	TGTGCCAGCAGCCTTGTGGCGAACACTGAAGCTTTCTTT	CASSLVANTEAFF
TRBV15	TRBD1	TRBJ1-1	once	TGTGCCACCAGCAGAGATTCCCCAAAGGGGGCTGGGGGAGCTTTCTTT	CATSRDSPKGAGGAFF